The 4 T cell receptor beta chains below were found in one sample sequenced in a study of Graves' ophthalmopathy and Graves' hyperthyroidism. The sequenced template was RNA, covering the TCR beta CDR3 region. HTBI-primed RT-PCR formed the first round, and a multiplex PCR formed the second. TCRdb used MiXCR to reprocess the multiplex PCR reads, holding one entry per CDR3 protein. The table shows about 550,000 distinct CDR3 sequences, with approximately 37% occurring only once. The sequencing sample was made of peripheral blood or thyroid tissue (not recorded which). The receptors shown here come from an adult man with Graves' hyperthyroidism.

Ten or more counts support this clonotype. V gene TRBV19 combines with J gene TRBJ1-1; no definite D call. V dropped 4 bases and J dropped 1 base, with 7 bases sitting between them. CDR3 size: 13 residues. From germline, CDR1 is LNHDA and CDR2 SQIVND (reference sequence). The CDR3 protein is CASSNRQNTEAFF. The CDR3 region has the DNA TGTGCCAGTAGTAATCGACAGAACACTGAAGCTTTCTTT.

This clonotype was recorded only once. The chain combines TRBV25-1 with TRBJ2-7; D call uncertain. The CDR3 sequence is 13 residues long. Germline V gene sequence: CDR1 MGHDK, CDR2 SYGVNS. V was clipped by 1 base and J by 4 bases, with 8 bases between them. The CDR3 loop is CASSEFGMYEQYF. CDR3 bases: TGTGCCAGCAGTGAATTTGGAATGTACGAGCAGTACTTC.

This clonotype was detected many times. The rearrangement uses TRBV29-1 and TRBJ1-1; the D gene is possibly TRBD1 (5 bases). This CDR3 comprises 13 residues. V was shortened by 6 bases and J by 6 bases, with 17 bases between the two germline ends. From germline, CDR1 is SQVTM and CDR2 ANQGSEA. In nucleotides, the CDR3 is TGCAGCGTGATGACAGCTCCTATCGCTGAAGCTTTCTTT. Amino acids: CSVMTAPIAEAFF.

This chain connects TRBV7-8 to TRBJ1-2, with 7 bases aligning to TRBD1. Germline CDR1 reads SGHVS; CDR2 reads FQNEAQ. CDR3 size: 15 residues. V lost 5 bases and J lost 4; bases outside the gene matches: 10. This CDR3 reads CASSQGLEGAYGYTF. The CDR3 DNA follows: TGTGCCAGCAGCCAGGGACTAGAGGGGGCCTATGGCTACACCTTC.